These 21 T cell receptor beta chains share one sample of origin, sequenced in a study of identifying expanded T cells in peripheral blood. The protocol was immunoSEQ multiplex PCR, while the TCRdb copy is restricted to in-frame clones and leaves out a portion. The table lists approximately 50,000 clones, 82% of them singletons. The sequencing input was blood. Source of these receptors: a person between 18 and 70 years old in good health.

The chain uses TRBV15 and TRBJ2-1; TRBD2 aligns across 9 bases. In germline, CDR1 is LNHNV, CDR2 YYDKDF (reference sequence). The CDR3 extends over 16 amino acids. Trimming removed 0 bases from V and 5 bases from J; junction bases left unmatched: 5. The CDR3 here is CATSREVASGDNEQFF. The CDR3 DNA is TGTGCCACCAGCAGAGAGGTGGCTAGCGGGGACAATGAGCAGTTCTTC.

This clone was picked up a small number of times. The rearrangement links TRBV5-1 to TRBJ1-3; D is unresolved. From germline, CDR1 is SGHRS and CDR2 YFSETQ. V gave up 3 bases and J gave up 0 bases, with 13 bases separating them. The CDR3 has 16 residues. The CDR3 sequence is CASSSGLPSSGNTIYF. The CDR3 DNA sequence: TGCGCCAGCAGCTCTGGACTTCCGAGCTCTGGAAACACCATATATTTT.

In nucleotides, the CDR3 is TGTGCCAGCAGTCTAACAGGGAGAGGGAGGTTTCAGCCCCAGCATTTT. Amino acid sequence: CASSLTGRGRFQPQHF. The chain carries TRBV27 and TRBJ1-5; D is perhaps TRBD1 (6 bases). From germline, CDR1 is MNHEY and CDR2 SMNVEV (reference sequence). V lost 5 bases, J lost 6 bases, and 20 bases lay in between. The CDR3 runs to 16 residues.

This chain joins TRBV2 and TRBJ2-7; tentative D call: TRBD1 (6 bases). V dropped 8 bases and J dropped 5 bases, with 16 bases sitting between them. CDR3 length equals 13 residues. Germline CDR1 reads SNHLY; CDR2 reads FYNNEI. The CDR3 reads CASRLLDSNEQYF. The CDR3 DNA reads as TGTGCCAGCCGACTCTTGGACAGTAACGAGCAGTACTTC.

V usage is TRBV30 and J usage is TRBJ1-1; D is possibly TRBD1 (6 bases). V lost 1 base and J 0 bases, leaving 15 bases between the germline ends. CDR1 is GTSNPN and CDR2 is SVGIG in the germline V gene (reference sequence). This CDR3 has 16 residues. Written as DNA, the CDR3 is TGTGCCTGGAGTGCCAGGGGATGGAAAATGAACACTGAAGCTTTCTTT. It codes for CAWSARGWKMNTEAFF.

In its sample, this clone ranks as medium-sized. This sequence joins TRBV9 and TRBJ2-4, with 11 bases lining up with TRBD2. Unmatched junction bases numbered 4, after V lost 1 base and J lost 7 bases. CDR1 and CDR2 (germline): SGDLS, YYNGEE. The CDR3 runs 15 residues. In nucleotides, the CDR3 is TGTGCCAGCAGCGTATCTAGCGGGAGGACGAACATTCAGTACTTC. This gives the protein CASSVSSGRTNIQYF. Based on the CDR3 plus reference TRBV9 and TRBJ2-4, the full variable domain is DSGVTQTPKHLITATGQRVTLRCSPRSGDLSVYWYQQSLDQGLQFLIQYYNGEERAKGNILERFSAQQFPDLHSELNLSSLELGDSALYFCASSVSSGRTNIQYFGAGTRLSVL.

The chain combines TRBV25-1 with TRBJ1-2; TRBD1 matches 10 bases. CDR3 length equals 15 residues. With 8 bases clipped from V and 1 base from J, the junction kept 7 bases outside the gene matches. Per germline, CDR1 MGHDK and CDR2 SYGVNS. CDR3 DNA: TGTGCCAGCCGGGACAGGGGAAAGTATAACTATGGCTACACCTTC. This encodes CASRDRGKYNYGYTF.

The CDR3 region is CASSPLEEGLSYNEQFF. The DNA of the CDR3 is TGTGCCAGCAGCCCACTCGAGGAGGGTCTCTCCTACAATGAGCAGTTCTTC. The chain employs TRBV2 and TRBJ2-1; D is possibly TRBD2 (6 bases). The V and J ends lost 6 bases and 0 bases respectively, with 18 bases between them. The CDR3 sequence is 17 residues long. The germline CDR1 and CDR2 sequences are SNHLY and FYNNEI.

The chain has TRBV7-2 and TRBJ2-3; D unresolved. The CDR3 length is 14 residues. Trimming removed 5 bases from V and 8 bases from J, with 17 bases in between. Germline CDR1 is SGHTA and CDR2 is FQGNSA. The CDR3 is CASSAKALAATQYF. Here the CDR3 DNA reads TGTGCCAGCAGCGCCAAAGCCCTTGCGGCTACGCAGTATTTT.

The V gene is TRBV30, the J gene TRBJ2-1, with TRBD1 matching 7 bases. Losses at the gene ends were 4 bases for V and 2 bases for J; bases not matched to a gene: 8. This CDR3 is built from 15 residues. CDR1 is GTSNPN and CDR2 is SVGIG in the germline V gene (reference sequence). CDR3 protein: CAWTRRDRAYNEQFF. The CDR3, as DNA: TGTGCCTGGACCCGCAGGGACAGAGCCTACAATGAGCAGTTCTTC.

The chain carries TRBV6-4 and TRBJ2-7; 8 nucleotides line up with TRBD2. V shed 3 bases and J 0 bases; nucleotides not matched to a gene: 4. This CDR3 has 15 residues. Germline lookup yields CDR1 MRHNA and CDR2 SNTAGT. The CDR3 DNA is TGTGCCAGCAGTGAGGGCGGGAGGAGCTCCTACGAGCAGTACTTC. Translated: CASSEGGRSSYEQYF.

This clone was found a few times. This chain uses TRBV30 with TRBJ1-3; D remains ambiguous. V was shortened by 5 bases and J by 0 bases, with 8 bases between the two germline ends. Germline CDR1 and CDR2: GTSNPN and SVGIG (reference sequence). This CDR3 comprises 13 residues. CDR3 region: CAWLGYSGNTIYF. Written as DNA, the CDR3 is TGTGCCTGGCTTGGTTACTCTGGAAACACCATATATTTT.

The CDR3 DNA reads TGTGCCAGTAGTATCATCTTGGGACAGGGTTTAAATGAGCAGTTCTTC. It translates to CASSIILGQGLNEQFF. The chain is built from TRBV19 and TRBJ2-1; 9 bases are a match to TRBD1. Germline CDR1 is LNHDA and CDR2 is SQIVND (reference sequence). This CDR3 region has 16 residues. V was pared by 3 bases and J by 7 bases, with 10 bases of the junction left unmatched.

The chain has TRBV27 and TRBJ2-5, with D uncertain. Germline CDR1 reads MNHEY; CDR2 reads SMNVEV (reference sequence). The CDR3 totals 13 residues. The germline V and J ends were trimmed by 9 bases and 2 bases, with 13 bases remaining between them. CDR3 amino acids: CASGRARQETQYF. CDR3 coding DNA: TGTGCCAGTGGTAGGGCTAGACAAGAGACCCAGTACTTC.

The V and J genes are TRBV4-1 and TRBJ2-1; 9 bases align to TRBD2. V dropped 5 bases and J dropped 1; count of bases not matched to a gene: 6. Germline values: CDR1 MGHRA, CDR2 YSYEKL. The CDR3 runs 16 residues. CDR3 DNA sequence: TGCGCCAGCAGCTACAAGCTAGCGGGATCCTACAATGAGCAGTTCTTC. Protein product: CASSYKLAGSYNEQFF.

The chain couples TRBV5-5 to TRBJ1-4, with D perhaps TRBD1 (5 bases). There are 16 residues in the CDR3. Germline CDR1 is SGHKS and CDR2 is YYEKEE (reference sequence). The ends were cut back, 0 bases at V and 8 bases at J, with 17 bases in the middle. This CDR3 is CASSLADPGLGEKLFF. The CDR3 DNA reads as TGTGCCAGCAGCTTGGCCGATCCGGGGCTTGGGGAAAAACTGTTTTTT.

The chain employs TRBV11-3 and TRBJ2-5; D might be TRBD1 (6 bases). The germline gives CDR1 SGHNT, CDR2 YENEEA. Between the trimmed V and J ends, which lost 7 bases and 5 bases, there was a span of 17 bases. This CDR3 spans 14 amino acids. The CDR3 bases are TGTGCCAGCACCCTCAGAGGGGGACATGAGACCCAGTACTTC. Protein product: CASTLRGGHETQYF.

The chain links TRBV4-1 to TRBJ2-3, with 7 bases that match TRBD1. Germline V gene lookup returns CDR1 MGHRA and CDR2 YSYEKL. The CDR3 totals 16 residues. The junction had 11 bases not matched to a gene; V was cut back by 6 bases and J by 2 bases. The CDR3 DNA reads as TGCGCCAGCAGTCCACAGGGGACCTATAACACAGATACGCAGTATTTT. Translation gives CASSPQGTYNTDTQYF.

This clone was seen once. The chain combines TRBV11-1 with TRBJ2-4; 13 bases map to TRBD2. The CDR3 spans 18 residues. Losses at the gene ends were 2 bases for V and 0 bases for J; bases not matched to a gene: 4. CDR1 and CDR2 from the germline V gene are SGHAT and FQDESV (reference sequence). For the CDR3, the DNA is TGTGCCAGCAGCTTACGGACTAGCGGGAGTCTAGCCAAAAACATTCAGTACTTC. Its translation is CASSLRTSGSLAKNIQYF. The complete variable domain, with remaining parts taken from reference TRBV11-1 and TRBJ2-4, reads EAEVAQSPRYKITEKSQAVAFWCDPISGHATLYWYRQILGQGPELLVQFQDESVVDDSQLPKDRFSAERLKGVDSTLKIQPAELGDSAMYLCASSLRTSGSLAKNIQYFGAGTRLSVL.

The chain has TRBV9 and TRBJ2-6; no reliable D call. The length of the CDR3 is 13 residues. The V end lost 1 base, the J end lost 2 bases, and 1 base lay between the germline ends. Looked up from germline, CDR1 is SGDLS and CDR2 is YYNGEE. This chain's CDR3 is CASSVTGANVLTF. CDR3 nucleotides: TGTGCCAGCAGCGTAACTGGGGCCAACGTCCTGACTTTC.

The CDR3 spells CASSTGELFF. CDR3 in DNA: TGTGCCAGCAGTACAGGGGAGCTGTTTTTT. V and J are TRBV6-6 and TRBJ2-2; D remains unclear. The CDR3 covers 10 residues. The germline V and J ends were trimmed by 5 bases and 8 bases, with 3 bases remaining between them. Germline CDR1 MNHNY, CDR2 SVGAGI (reference sequence).